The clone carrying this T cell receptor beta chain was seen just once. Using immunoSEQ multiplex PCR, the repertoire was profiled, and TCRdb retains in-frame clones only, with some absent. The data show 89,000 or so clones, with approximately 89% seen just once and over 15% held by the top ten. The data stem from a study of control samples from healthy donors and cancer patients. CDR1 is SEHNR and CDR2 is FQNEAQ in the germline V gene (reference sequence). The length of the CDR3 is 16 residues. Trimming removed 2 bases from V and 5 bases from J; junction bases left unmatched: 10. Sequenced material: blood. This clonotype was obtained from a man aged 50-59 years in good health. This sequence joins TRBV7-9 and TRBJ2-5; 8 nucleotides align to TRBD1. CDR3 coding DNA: TGTGCCAGCAGCTTAAGGGGGACAGGTGCCCCGGAGACCCAGTACTTC. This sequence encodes CASSLRGTGAPETQYF.